Here is one T cell receptor beta chain with its context. This table comes from immunoSEQ multiplex PCR, and its TCRdb copy is limited to in-frame clones, with some not included. The sample lists around 200,000 clones, 75% to 90% occurring once. V was shortened by 7 bases and J by 5 bases, with 14 bases between the two germline ends. CDR3 size: 13 residues. The sample originates from a study of blood T cell repertoires in COVID-19. Study background: COVID-19 samples, acute and convalescent, were from the United States, Italy and Spain.

This clonotype was sampled from a human donor in a cohort sampled during active COVID-19. The chain combines TRBV12-3 or TRBV12-4 with TRBJ2-5, with D possibly being TRBD1 (6 bases). Sequenced input: peripheral blood. CDR3 sequence: CASNLQGWETQYF. The CDR3 DNA is TGTGCCAGCAATCTACAGGGTTGGGAGACCCAGTACTTC.